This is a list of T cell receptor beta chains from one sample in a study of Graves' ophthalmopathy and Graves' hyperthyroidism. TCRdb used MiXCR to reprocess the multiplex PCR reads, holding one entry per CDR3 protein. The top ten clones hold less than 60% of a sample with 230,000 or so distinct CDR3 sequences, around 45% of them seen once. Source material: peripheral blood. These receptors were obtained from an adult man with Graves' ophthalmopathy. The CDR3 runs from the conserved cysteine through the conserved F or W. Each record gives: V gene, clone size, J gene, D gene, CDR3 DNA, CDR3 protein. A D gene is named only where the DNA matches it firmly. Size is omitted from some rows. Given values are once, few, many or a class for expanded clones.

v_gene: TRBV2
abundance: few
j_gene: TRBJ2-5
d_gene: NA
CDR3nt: TGTGCCAGCATTGAGGGGGGGCGGGAGACCCAGTACTTC
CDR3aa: CASIEGGRETQYF

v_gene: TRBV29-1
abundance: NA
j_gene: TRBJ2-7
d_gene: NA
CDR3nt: TGCAGCGTTGTAATTCCAAGACAGACAAGCTCCTACGAGCAGTACTTC
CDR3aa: CSVVIPRQTSSYEQYF

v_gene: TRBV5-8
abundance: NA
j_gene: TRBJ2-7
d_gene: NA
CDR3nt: TGTGCCAGCAGCTTGGTAGGAAACCCTGAAGGCGAGCAGTACTTC
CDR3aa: CASSLVGNPEGEQYF

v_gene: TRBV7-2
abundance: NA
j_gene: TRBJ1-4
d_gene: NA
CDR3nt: TGTGCCAGCAGCCTCCGCGGGGGCCAGAATGAAAAACTGTTTTTT
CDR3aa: CASSLRGGQNEKLFF

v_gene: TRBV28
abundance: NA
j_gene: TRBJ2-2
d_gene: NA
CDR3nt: TGTGCCAGCAGTTTATGGGGGCGGACCACCGGGGAGCTGTTTTTT
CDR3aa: CASSLWGRTTGELFF

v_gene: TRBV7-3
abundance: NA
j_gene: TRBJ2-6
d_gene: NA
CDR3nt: TGTGCCAGCAGTGTTTCGGCGGGGCTGAGGGCCAACGTCCTGACTTTC
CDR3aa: CASSVSAGLRANVLTF

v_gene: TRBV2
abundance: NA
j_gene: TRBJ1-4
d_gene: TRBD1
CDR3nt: TGTGCCAGCAGGGGACAGGGAGGCACTGAAAAACTGTTTTTT
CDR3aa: CASRGQGGTEKLFF

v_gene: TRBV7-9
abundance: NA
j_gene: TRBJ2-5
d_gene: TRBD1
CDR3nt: TGTGCCAGCAGCACCACCTCAGGGGGAACCAAGCAGACCCAGTACTTC
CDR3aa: CASSTTSGGTKQTQYF

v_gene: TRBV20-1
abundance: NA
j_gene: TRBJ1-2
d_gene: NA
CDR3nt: TGCAGTGCTAGAGTCCAAACATTCCCCTATGGCTACACCTTC
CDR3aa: CSARVQTFPYGYTF

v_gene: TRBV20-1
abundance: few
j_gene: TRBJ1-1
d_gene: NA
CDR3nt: TGCAGTGCTAGAATCGGAAGGAACACTGAAGCTTTCTTT
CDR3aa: CSARIGRNTEAFF

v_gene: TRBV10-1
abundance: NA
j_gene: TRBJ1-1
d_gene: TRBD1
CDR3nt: TGCGCCAGCACGCAAGACAGGGACAGTTTCACTGAAGCTTTCTTT
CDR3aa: CASTQDRDSFTEAFF

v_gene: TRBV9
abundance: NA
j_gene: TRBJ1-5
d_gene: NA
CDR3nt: TGTGCCAGCAGCCAAGAGAGAGGAATAGGGAAGGGTCGAAATCAGCCCCAGCATTTT
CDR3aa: CASSQERGIGKGRNQPQHF

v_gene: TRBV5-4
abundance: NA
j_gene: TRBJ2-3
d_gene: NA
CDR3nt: TGTGCCAGCAGCTTGACAGCGAAAACAGATACGCAGTATTTT
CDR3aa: CASSLTAKTDTQYF

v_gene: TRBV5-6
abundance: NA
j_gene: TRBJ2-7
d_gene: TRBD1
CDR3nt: TGTGCCAGCAGCTTGATGACAGGGATGGAGCAGTACTTC
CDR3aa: CASSLMTGMEQYF

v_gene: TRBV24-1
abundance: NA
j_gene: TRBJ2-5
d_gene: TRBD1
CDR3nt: TGTGCCACCAGTGCGGACAGGGGGAGCCAAGAGACCCAGTACTTC
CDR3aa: CATSADRGSQETQYF

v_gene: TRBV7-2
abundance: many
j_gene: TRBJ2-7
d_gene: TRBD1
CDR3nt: TGTGCCAGCAGCACAGGACAGGTCTCCTACGAGCAGTACTTC
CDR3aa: CASSTGQVSYEQYF

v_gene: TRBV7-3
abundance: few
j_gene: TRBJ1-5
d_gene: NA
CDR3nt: TGTGCCAGCAGCCAAGGGCATAATAGCAATCAGCCCCAGCATTTT
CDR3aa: CASSQGHNSNQPQHF

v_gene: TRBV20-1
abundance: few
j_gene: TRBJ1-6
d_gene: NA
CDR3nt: TGCAGTGCTAGAGAACCCCCGGGGGTTCTAAGTTCACCCCTCCACTTT
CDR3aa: CSAREPPGVLSSPLHF

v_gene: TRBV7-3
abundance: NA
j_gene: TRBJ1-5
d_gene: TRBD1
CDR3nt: TGTGCCGGCAGCTTAGTCGACAGGGTTAATAGGGCCCAGCATTTT
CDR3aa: CAGSLVDRVNRAQHF

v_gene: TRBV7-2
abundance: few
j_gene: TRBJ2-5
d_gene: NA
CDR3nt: TGTGCCAGCAGCTTAGCGCAGGGTAGGGTAGAGACCCAGTACTTC
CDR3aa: CASSLAQGRVETQYF

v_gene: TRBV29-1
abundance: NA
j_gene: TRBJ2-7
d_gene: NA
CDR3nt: TGCAGCGTTGAAGACCCCGGGGGAGGGGGCTACGAGCAGTACTTC
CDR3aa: CSVEDPGGGGYEQYF

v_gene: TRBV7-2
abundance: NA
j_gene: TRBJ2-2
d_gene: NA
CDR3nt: TGTGCCAGCAGCCAAGACGGGACGTTCGTTGCCGGGGAGCTGTTTTTT
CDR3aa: CASSQDGTFVAGELFF

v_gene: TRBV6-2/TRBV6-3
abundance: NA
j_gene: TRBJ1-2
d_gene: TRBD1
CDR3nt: TGTGCCAGCAGTTACCCTAGGACAGGGGGCACCTATGGCTACACCTTC
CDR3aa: CASSYPRTGGTYGYTF

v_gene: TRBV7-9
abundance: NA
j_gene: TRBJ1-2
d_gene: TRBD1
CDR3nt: TGTGCCAGCAGCTTCGGTGTCGGGACAGCTTATGGCTACACCTTC
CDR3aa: CASSFGVGTAYGYTF

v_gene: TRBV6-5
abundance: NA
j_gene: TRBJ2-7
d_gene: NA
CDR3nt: TGTGCCAGCAGTGAAGTATGGGCACCTTCCTACGAGCAGTACTTC
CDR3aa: CASSEVWAPSYEQYF

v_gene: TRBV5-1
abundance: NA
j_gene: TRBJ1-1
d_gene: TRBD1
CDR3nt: TGCGCCAGCAGGGGACAGGGAATTGCTTTCTTT
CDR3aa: CASRGQGIAFF

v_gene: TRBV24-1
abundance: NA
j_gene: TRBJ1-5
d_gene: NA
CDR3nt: TGTGCCACCAATGACGGGGCGGATTCCAATCAGCCCCAGCATTTT
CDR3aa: CATNDGADSNQPQHF

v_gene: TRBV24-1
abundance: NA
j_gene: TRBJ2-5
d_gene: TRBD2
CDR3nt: TGTGCCAGCAGTTTAAGGCGGGGGGGTCACCAAGAGACCCAGTACTTC
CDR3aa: CASSLRRGGHQETQYF

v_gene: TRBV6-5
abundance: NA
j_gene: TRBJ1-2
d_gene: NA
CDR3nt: TGTGCCAGCAGTTACTCTCGCCGGGGGCCTGGCTACACCTTC
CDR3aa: CASSYSRRGPGYTF

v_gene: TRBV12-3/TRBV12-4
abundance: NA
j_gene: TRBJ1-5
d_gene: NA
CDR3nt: TGTGCCAGCAGCCAAGAGGGCAGAACGAATCAGCCCCAGCATTTT
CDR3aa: CASSQEGRTNQPQHF

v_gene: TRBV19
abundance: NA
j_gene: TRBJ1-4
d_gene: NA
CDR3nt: TGTGCCAGTAGTCCCCAGGGGCCCACTAATGAAAAACTGTTTTTT
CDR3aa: CASSPQGPTNEKLFF

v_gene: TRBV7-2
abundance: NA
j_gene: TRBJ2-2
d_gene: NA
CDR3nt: TGTGCCAGCAGCTTCAAGGGTACCGGGGAGCTGTTTTTT
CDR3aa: CASSFKGTGELFF

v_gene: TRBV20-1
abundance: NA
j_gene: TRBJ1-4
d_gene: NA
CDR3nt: TGCAGTGCTAGAGGTGGCGCAACTAATGAAAAACTGTTTTTT
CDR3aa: CSARGGATNEKLFF

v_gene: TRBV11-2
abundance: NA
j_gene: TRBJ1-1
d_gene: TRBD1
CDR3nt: TGTGCCAGCAGCTTAAGATTGGCGGACAGGATGAACACTGAAGCTTTCTTT
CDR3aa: CASSLRLADRMNTEAFF

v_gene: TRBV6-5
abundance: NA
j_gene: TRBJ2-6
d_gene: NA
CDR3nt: TGTGCCAGTTCGGGTCAGGGAAGATCTGGGGCCAACGTCCTGACTTTC
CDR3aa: CASSGQGRSGANVLTF

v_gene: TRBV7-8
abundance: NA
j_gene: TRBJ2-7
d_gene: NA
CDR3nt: TGTGCCAGCAGCAACAAGTTGGGGGGGCTTCTCCACGAGCAGTACTTC
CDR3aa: CASSNKLGGLLHEQYF

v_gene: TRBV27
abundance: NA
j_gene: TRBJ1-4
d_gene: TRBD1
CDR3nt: TGTGCCAGCAGTCCGGGACAGGGGAGGACTAATGAAAAACTGTTTTTT
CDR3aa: CASSPGQGRTNEKLFF

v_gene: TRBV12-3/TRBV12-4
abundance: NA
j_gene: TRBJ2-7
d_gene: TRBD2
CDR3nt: TGTGCCAGCAGTTTCACTAGCGGGATTTCCGAGCAGTACTTC
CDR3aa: CASSFTSGISEQYF

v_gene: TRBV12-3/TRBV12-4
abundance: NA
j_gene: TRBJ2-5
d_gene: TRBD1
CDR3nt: TGTGCCAGCAGTTTCGGGACAGAAGAGACCCAGTACTTC
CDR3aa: CASSFGTEETQYF

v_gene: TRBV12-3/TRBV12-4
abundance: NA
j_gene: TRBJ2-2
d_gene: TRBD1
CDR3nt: TGTGCCAGCACCCAACGGGGACAGGGGAACGGGGAGCTGTTTTTT
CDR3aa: CASTQRGQGNGELFF

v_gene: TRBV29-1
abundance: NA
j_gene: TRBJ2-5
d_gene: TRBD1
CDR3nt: TGCAGCGCCAGCAGCGATGACAGGGACGAGACCCAGTACTTC
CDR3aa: CSASSDDRDETQYF

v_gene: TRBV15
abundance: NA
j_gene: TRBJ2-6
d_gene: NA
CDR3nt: TGTGCCACCAGCAACCTCTTCCGCTCTGGGGCCAACGTCCTGACTTTC
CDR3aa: CATSNLFRSGANVLTF

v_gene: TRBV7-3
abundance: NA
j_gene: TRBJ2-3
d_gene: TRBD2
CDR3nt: TGTGCCAGCAGCTTAGGACTAGCGGGACTCACAGATACGCAGTATTTT
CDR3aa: CASSLGLAGLTDTQYF